This T cell receptor beta chain was profiled in a study of regulatory T cells in long-lasting Graves disease. Regarding time point: newly diagnosed GD, antithyroid drugs for less than 3 months. The TCR library used RNA extracted from PBMCs. The CDR3 has 14 residues. Germline values: CDR1 SGHAT, CDR2 FQNNGV. As for this clonotype: A much larger clonotype is one base distant, so this may be a read error.

Arm-PCR of CDR3 regions and iRepertoire HTBI primers were the basis on which TCR beta libraries were built. TCRdb re-analysed the multiplex PCR reads in MiXCR, keeping a single row per CDR3 protein. The data show over 450,000 distinct CDR3 sequences, with about 11% seen just once and 8% to 10% held by the top ten. The data also belong to a second study, concerning T cells in Graves' hyperthyroidism and ophthalmopathy.

The chain has TRBV11-2 and TRBJ2-1; D perhaps matches TRBD2 (5 bases). The source was peripheral blood mononuclear cells (PBMCs), collected at new diagnosis, from a patient treated with antithyroid drugs. This TCR came from a woman in her 30s with Graves disease. CDR3 sequence: CASSSGLPSNEHFF. Here the CDR3 DNA reads TGTGCCAGCAGCTCAGGACTCCCCAGCAATGAGCACTTCTTC.